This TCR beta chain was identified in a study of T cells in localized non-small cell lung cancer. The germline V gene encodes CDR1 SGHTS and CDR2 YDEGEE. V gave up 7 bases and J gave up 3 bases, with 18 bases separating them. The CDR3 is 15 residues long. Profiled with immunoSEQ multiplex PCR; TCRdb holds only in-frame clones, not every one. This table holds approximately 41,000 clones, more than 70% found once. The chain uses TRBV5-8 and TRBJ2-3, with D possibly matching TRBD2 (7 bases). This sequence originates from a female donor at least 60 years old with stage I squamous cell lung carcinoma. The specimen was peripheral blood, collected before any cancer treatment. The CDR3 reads CASVEGGRRTDTQYF. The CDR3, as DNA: TGTGCCAGCGTTGAGGGGGGGCGCAGGACAGATACGCAGTATTTT.